The clone carrying this T cell receptor beta chain has a count of ten or more. The antigen is undetermined. Researchers took RNA transcripts and amplified the TCR beta CDR3 regions from them. Using the HTBI primer set, a first-round RT-PCR was run on the TCR CDR3. From the multiplex PCR reads, TCRdb called clonotypes with MiXCR, one entry per CDR3 protein. The repertoire has 400,000 to 600,000 distinct CDR3 sequences, 20% of them found once; the top ten carry 26%. The hyperthyroidism was newly diagnosed and had lasted under 2 months; the patients were aged 18 to 65. Germline V gene sequence: CDR1 MGHRA, CDR2 YSYEKL. The V and J ends lost 0 bases and 8 bases respectively, with 20 bases between them. This CDR3 spans 16 amino acids. The sample originates from a study of T cells in Graves' hyperthyroidism and ophthalmopathy. The study, taken as a whole, reports: Blood also showed most of the thyroid clonotypes that were expanded above 0.001.

This sequence joins TRBV4-1 and TRBJ2-7; either TRBD1 or TRBD2 may fit D (7 bases each). The receptor comes from a man aged 18-30 years with Graves' hyperthyroidism. Sequenced input: blood. The CDR3 protein is CASSQDEAGGAFKQYF. CDR3 sequence (DNA): TGCGCCAGCAGCCAAGATGAGGCAGGGGGGGCCTTTAAGCAGTACTTC.